The clone carrying this T cell receptor (beta chain) was seen a few times. The target antigen is unknown. This entry belongs to a study of T-cell memory formation after mild COVID-19. Study details: Most TCR clusters belonged to a single donor.

Researchers used 5'RACE with constant-segment primers to make TCR alpha and TCR beta cDNA libraries that carry sample barcodes and UMIs. TCRdb re-derived calls from the 5' RACE reads in MiXCR, one entry per CDR3 protein. The table includes about 400,000 distinct CDR3 sequences, 15% to 20% detected once. Germline loops: CDR1 SGHNT, CDR2 YYREEE (reference sequence). The V and J ends lost 3 bases and 7 bases, in that order; junction bases with no gene match: 11. The CDR3 runs to 16 residues. The study, taken as a whole, reports: Cross-reactive memory appears to have joined, as suggested by some responding clones showing up in pre-infection memory. Clones contracting over day 15 to 85 were CD4/CD8 balanced, with later expanders leaning CD4+.

The sequencing input was PBMCs or a T cell subset sorted from them (not recorded which). This sequence joins TRBV5-4 and TRBJ1-2; 11 bases are shared with TRBD1. The source is a man between 18 and 29 years old who had mild COVID-19 (a few samples of this study predate the infection). Cell type and time point are not known. CDR3 in DNA: TGTGCCAGCAGCTCAGGACAGGGGGCCGCCCTTCGTGGCTACACCTTC. The encoded protein is CASSSGQGAALRGYTF. Together with reference TRBV5-4 and TRBJ1-2, the CDR3 gives the full variable domain: ETGVTQSPTHLIKTRGQQVTLRCSSQSGHNTVSWYQQALGQGPQFIFQYYREEENGRGNFPPRFSGLQFPNYSSELNVNALELDDSALYLCASSSGQGAALRGYTFGSGTRLTVV.